The 8 T cell receptor beta chains below were found in one sample sequenced in a study of monozygotic twins with inflammatory bowel disease (dated by TCRdb to about 2019). Libraries were prepared through 5' RACE. These reads were obtained on an Illumina HiSeq 2500. TCRdb reprocessed the reads and assigns one entry to each CDR3 protein sequence, leaving out DNA. The table held for this sample gives about 350,000 distinct CDR3 sequences. The ten largest make up approximately 2% of the sample. Sequencing was done on a sample of blood. Receptors were obtained from a human donor with ulcerative colitis or Crohn's disease, or a healthy co-twin of an affected twin (not recorded which).

The rearrangement uses TRBV20-1 and TRBJ2-5; as DNA is missing, the TRBD2 call by TCRdb cannot be tested. The CDR3 extends over 12 amino acids. Germline V lookup: CDR1 DFQATT, CDR2 SNEGSKA (reference sequence). The CDR3 region is CSAFRAGETQYF.

The chain links TRBV7-2 to TRBJ2-1. Per the germline V gene, CDR1 is SGHTA and CDR2 is FQGNSA. The CDR3 has 12 amino acids. CDR3 amino acids: CASSPTSNEQFF.

This chain links TRBV5-4 with TRBJ2-5. The germline V gene encodes CDR1 SGHNT and CDR2 YYREEE (reference sequence). The CDR3 loop spans 13 amino acids. CDR3 protein: CASSGRDKETQYF.

Here the CDR3 reads CASSPSRETQYF. V is TRBV18 and J is TRBJ2-5. Germline CDR1 reads KGHSH; CDR2 reads LQKENI. The CDR3 extends over 12 amino acids.

The chain recombines TRBV11-2 with TRBJ2-2; the D call from TCRdb, TRBD1, cannot be confirmed without DNA. The CDR3 extends over 18 amino acids. The germline CDR1 and CDR2 sequences are SGHAT and FQNNGV. The CDR3 loop reads CASSFYPGPGEGAGELFF.

This chain uses TRBV3-1 with TRBJ2-7; no DNA is available, so the TRBD2 call from TCRdb remains unchecked. Per the germline V gene, CDR1 is LGHDT and CDR2 is YNNKEL (reference sequence). This CDR3 comprises 17 residues. CDR3 loop: CASSQAPSDGGVYEQYF.

The CDR3 sequence: CSAREGSGYTGELFF. The chain carries TRBV20-1 and TRBJ2-2; TCRdb proposes TRBD2, but this gene call is untestable without DNA. The CDR3 covers 15 residues. CDR1 DFQATT and CDR2 SNEGSKA come from the germline V gene (reference sequence).

This chain links TRBV11-2 with TRBJ1-4; lacking DNA, the TRBD1 call made by TCRdb goes unchecked. Looked up from germline, CDR1 is SGHAT and CDR2 is FQNNGV. CDR3 length: 15 amino acids. The CDR3 spells CASSWRGTGDEKLFF.